The 17 T cell receptor beta chains given below trace back to one sample, sequenced in a study of T cells in localized non-small cell lung cancer. Generated by immunoSEQ multiplex PCR, the TCRdb table keeps only in-frame clones and is missing some. The repertoire includes 30,000 to 45,000 clones, 81% of them detected once, and about 7% sits in the top ten. Sample: peripheral blood mononuclear cells, taken before any cancer treatment. The receptor set was obtained from a male donor at least 60 years old with stage II lung adenocarcinoma.

The chain joins TRBV6-4 to TRBJ1-5; D is uncertain. The CDR3 length is 15 residues. CDR1 and CDR2 from the germline V gene are MRHNA and SNTAGT. V shed 5 bases and J shed 0 bases, with 11 bases lying between them. Here the CDR3 DNA reads TGTGCCAGCAGTCAAAAGTGGGGTAGCAATCAGCCCCAGCATTTT. It encodes CASSQKWGSNQPQHF.

This chain connects TRBV28 to TRBJ1-2; TRBD1 is a possible D gene (6 bases). Trimming pared 5 bases from V and 1 base from J, leaving 8 bases between. Germline V CDR1 and CDR2: MDHEN, SYDVKM. This CDR3 spans 13 amino acids. CDR3 DNA sequence: TGTGCCAGCAGTCTACAGGGTAACTATGGCTACACCTTC. Amino acid sequence: CASSLQGNYGYTF.

The rearrangement links TRBV28 to TRBJ2-1; TRBD2 matches at 12 bases. Germline V lookup: CDR1 MDHEN, CDR2 SYDVKM. The CDR3 totals 17 residues. Trimming cost V 2 bases and J 7 bases; bases outside gene matches: 9. The CDR3: CASSLPGPGLAGNEQFF. CDR3 bases: TGTGCCAGCAGTTTACCCGGACCGGGACTAGCGGGTAATGAGCAGTTCTTC.

The chain's CDR3 is CASSSPKHTEAFF. The DNA of the CDR3 is TGTGCCAGCAGCTCCCCCAAACACACTGAAGCTTTCTTT. The rearrangement links TRBV6-5 to TRBJ1-1; D is undetermined. Germline assignment: CDR1 MNHEY and CDR2 SVGAGI. The CDR3 has 13 residues. Trimming stripped 6 bases from V and 3 bases from J, with 11 bases between.

The chain recombines TRBV6-5 with TRBJ1-1; D is perhaps TRBD1 (5 bases). Deletions cut 0 bases from V and 2 bases from J, with 13 bases between. The length of the CDR3 is 16 residues. Germline CDR1 is MNHEY and CDR2 is SVGAGI. CDR3 nucleotides: TGTGCCAGCAGTTACTCTGGATTCAGGGTTAACACTGAAGCTTTCTTT. Its translation: CASSYSGFRVNTEAFF.

The chain carries TRBV11-2 and TRBJ2-7; the match to TRBD1 covers 7 bases. Germline V gene lookup returns CDR1 SGHAT and CDR2 FQNNGV. V lost 6 bases to trimming and J lost 0 bases; unmatched junction nucleotides: 8. The CDR3 length is 15 residues. CDR3 nucleotide sequence: TGTGCCAGCAGACCCTACCGGGACAGCTCCTACGAGCAGTACTTC. It codes for CASRPYRDSSYEQYF.

Concerning this clone itself: The junction does not match germline at one end; this may be a read error. The J gene is TRBJ1-2, the V gene TRBV6-1; no firm D call. The V gene's germline CDR1 is MNHNS and CDR2 SASEGT. CDR3 length: 10 amino acids. CDR3 in amino acids: CASSEASAYF. In nucleotides, the CDR3 is TGTGCCAGCAGTGAAGCATCGGCGTACTTC.

The rearrangement joins TRBV28 to TRBJ2-2; TRBD1 agrees at 9 bases. V lost 8 bases and J lost 4; bases outside the gene matches: 8. Germline CDR1 MDHEN, CDR2 SYDVKM. The CDR3 has 15 residues. CDR3 sequence: CASSDRGLGTGELFF. The CDR3 DNA follows: TGTGCCAGCTCGGACAGGGGATTAGGCACCGGGGAGCTGTTTTTT.

The chain recombines TRBV12-5 with TRBJ2-1, with 12 bases fitting TRBD2. CDR3 length: 20 residues. Per germline, CDR1 LGHNT and CDR2 FRNRAP. Trimming removed 2 bases from V and 7 bases from J; junction bases left unmatched: 18. CDR3 nucleotides: TGTGCTAGTGGTTTGAGGACCGGGACAGCGACTAGCGGGAGAGGGAATGAGCAGTTCTTC. Protein sequence: CASGLRTGTATSGRGNEQFF.

The V call is TRBV27, the J call TRBJ1-5; perhaps TRBD1 as D (5 bases). Between the trimmed V and J ends, which lost 3 bases and 2 bases, there was a span of 11 bases. The germline CDR1 and CDR2 sequences are MNHEY and SMNVEV (reference sequence). There are 15 residues in the CDR3. The CDR3 DNA sequence: TGTGCCAGCAGTTTGAGGGGAATGGGCAATCAGCCCCAGCATTTT. This sequence encodes CASSLRGMGNQPQHF.

This clone came up a few times. CDR3 in amino acids: CASSRSYTGELFF. CDR3 bases: TGTGCCAGCAGTAGGTCTTACACCGGGGAGCTGTTTTTT. The chain is built from TRBV2 and TRBJ2-2, with D uncertain. Per germline, CDR1 SNHLY and CDR2 FYNNEI. This CDR3 spans 13 amino acids. V lost 5 bases and J 3 bases, leaving 7 bases between the germline ends.

The gene calls are TRBV11-2 and TRBJ2-3, with D perhaps given as TRBD1 or TRBD2 (6 bases each). The CDR3 has 19 residues. Trimming took 4 bases from V and 3 from J, leaving 26 bases between them. Germline V gene data show CDR1 as SGHAT and CDR2 as FQNNGV. This CDR3 reads CASSSRGQAYTERTDTQYF. The DNA of the CDR3 is TGTGCCAGCAGCTCCCGGGGGCAGGCCTACACCGAAAGGACAGATACGCAGTATTTT.

The CDR3 sequence is CASSQTFSSYNEQFF. DNA for the CDR3: TGTGCCAGCAGCCAGACGTTCAGCTCCTACAATGAGCAGTTCTTC. The chain uses TRBV2 and TRBJ2-1; D uncertain. The CDR3 has 15 amino acids. From germline, CDR1 is SNHLY and CDR2 FYNNEI. With 6 bases removed from V and 0 bases from J, the gap between germline ends came to 12 bases.

The chain carries TRBV5-1 and TRBJ1-3, with TRBD1 identical over 9 bases. Germline V gene lookup returns CDR1 SGHRS and CDR2 YFSETQ. With 0 bases clipped from V and 7 bases from J, the junction kept 2 bases outside the gene matches. This CDR3 has 14 residues. The CDR3 coding sequence is TGCGCCAGCAGCTTGGCCGGGACAGGGAACACCATATATTTT. This encodes CASSLAGTGNTIYF.

This chain joins TRBV19 and TRBJ1-1; D unresolved. Trimming took 4 bases from V and 0 from J, leaving 9 bases between them. Germline values: CDR1 LNHDA, CDR2 SQIVND (reference sequence). This CDR3 contains 14 residues. In DNA form, the CDR3 reads TGTGCCAGTAGTACCTCGGGAATGAACACTGAAGCTTTCTTT. It codes for CASSTSGMNTEAFF.

The V and J genes are TRBV7-8 and TRBJ2-3; 8 nucleotides match TRBD1. From germline, CDR1 is SGHVS and CDR2 FQNEAQ. The CDR3 contains 14 residues. J lost 2 bases, V lost 5 bases, and 3 bases had no gene match. CDR3 residues: CASSRQGPTDTQYF. CDR3 sequence (DNA): TGTGCCAGCAGCCGACAGGGGCCCACAGATACGCAGTATTTT.

This chain uses TRBV5-5 with TRBJ2-6; D is perhaps TRBD1 (6 bases). The CDR3 is 17 amino acids. Trimming stripped 3 bases from V and 0 bases from J, with 13 bases between. Germline V CDR1 and CDR2: SGHKS, YYEKEE (reference sequence). In nucleotides, the CDR3 is TGTGCCAGCAGCTGGGAAGGACAGAGCTCTGGGGCCAACGTCCTGACTTTC. Translated, it gives CASSWEGQSSGANVLTF.